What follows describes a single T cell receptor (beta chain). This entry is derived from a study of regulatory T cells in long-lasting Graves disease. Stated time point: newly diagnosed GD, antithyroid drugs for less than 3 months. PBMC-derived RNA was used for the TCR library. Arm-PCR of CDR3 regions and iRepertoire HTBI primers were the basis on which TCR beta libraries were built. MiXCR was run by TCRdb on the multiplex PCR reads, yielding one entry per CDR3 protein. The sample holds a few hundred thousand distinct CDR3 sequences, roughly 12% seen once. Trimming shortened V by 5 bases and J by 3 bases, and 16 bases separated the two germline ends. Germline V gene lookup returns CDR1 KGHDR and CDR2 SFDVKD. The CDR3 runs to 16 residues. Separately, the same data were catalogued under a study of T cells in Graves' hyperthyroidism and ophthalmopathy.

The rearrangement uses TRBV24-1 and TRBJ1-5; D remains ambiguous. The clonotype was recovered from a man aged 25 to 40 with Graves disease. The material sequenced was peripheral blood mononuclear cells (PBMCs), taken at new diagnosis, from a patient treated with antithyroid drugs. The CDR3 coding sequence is TGTGCCACCAGTGCCGACGGCGCAGGCCACAATCAGCCCCAGCATTTT. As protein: CATSADGAGHNQPQHF.